The clone carrying this TCR beta chain was seen only once. Its antigen is not known. Broader study findings: Tumor-infiltrating Treg TCR alpha and beta sequences overlapped most with tumor naive CD4+ T cells, then blood naive. Whole repertoires were not studied in the larger cohort, only one V-J beta rearrangement. Tumor memory CD4+ T cell TCR gene usage was found to cluster with blood and lymph node memory CD4+ cells and with lymph node naive CD4+ cells.

Trimming left V 7 bases short and J 3 bases short, with 4 bases between. There are 11 residues in the CDR3. Germline lookup yields CDR1 MNHNS and CDR2 SASEGT. Semi-nested PCR with Nested Universal Primer A followed constant-region reverse priming of full-length variable regions. TCRdb reprocessed the 5' RACE reads with MiXCR, giving one entry per CDR3 protein. The table lists roughly 23,000 distinct CDR3 sequences, 30% of them singletons. The chain has TRBV6-1 and TRBJ2-1; D is ambiguous. The sequence was collected from a female donor with breast cancer. The sequenced sample consisted of tumor-infiltrating naive CD4+ T cells sorted from the breast tumor. The sample's subset: naive CD4+ T cells, CD4+CD45RA+CD25-. DNA for the CDR3: TGTGCCAGCACCGGCTACAATGAGCAGTTCTTC. It yields the protein CASTGYNEQFF.